This TCR beta chain stems from a study of OX40 agonist ivuxolimab in advanced cancers. Study-level information: Intravenous ivuxolimab at 0.01 to 10 mg/kg was given to patients every 2 weeks. Hepatocellular carcinoma, melanoma, renal cell or head and neck cancer was diagnosed in the dose-escalation patients.

Peripheral blood came from all dose cohorts at three timepoints. Clones were sequenced by immunoSEQ multiplex PCR, and TCRdb holds only the in-frame ones, with some missing. The sample records roughly 45,000 clones, approximately 83% being singletons. Trimming shortened V by 9 bases and J by 0 bases, and 16 bases separated the two germline ends. Germline loops: CDR1 SGDLS, CDR2 YYNGEE. This CDR3 is built from 15 residues. The sequencing here drew on CD4+ or CD8+ T cells sorted from blood, taken in a trial of the OX40 agonist ivuxolimab. The chain uses TRBV9 and TRBJ2-1; D uncertain. This receptor was identified in an adult with an advanced solid tumor such as melanoma, head and neck, liver or kidney cancer. Here the CDR3 DNA reads TGTGCCAACTCCCTCAAGACCCGCTCCTACAATGAGCAGTTCTTC. Protein: CANSLKTRSYNEQFF.